This is a list of T cell receptor beta chains from one sample in a study of Graves' ophthalmopathy and Graves' hyperthyroidism. From the multiplex PCR reads, TCRdb called clonotypes with MiXCR, one entry per CDR3 protein. This sample yields over 200,000 distinct CDR3 sequences, of which under 30% are seen a single time; 9.1% belongs to the top ten. Sequenced material: peripheral blood. The receptors were sampled from a man aged 50 to 60 with Graves' ophthalmopathy. The CDR3 runs from the conserved cysteine through the conserved F or W. Each record gives: V gene, J gene, clone size, CDR3 protein. Some rows mark clone size as missing; the rest say once, few, many or name a class of expanded clone.

v_call: TRBV19
j_call: TRBJ1-1
clone_size: many
cdr3_aa: CASSIVQNTEAFF

v_call: TRBV5-1
j_call: TRBJ1-2
clone_size: many
cdr3_aa: CASSPGDYGYTF

v_call: TRBV12-5
j_call: TRBJ2-5
clone_size: many
cdr3_aa: CASGLARTGGGEETQYF

v_call: TRBV30
j_call: TRBJ1-5
clone_size: many
cdr3_aa: CAWSRTGVSNQPQHF

v_call: TRBV28
j_call: TRBJ2-5
clone_size: NA
cdr3_aa: CASSAGLAGELRAQYF

v_call: TRBV6-1
j_call: TRBJ2-2
clone_size: many
cdr3_aa: CASPMSENTGELFF

v_call: TRBV19
j_call: TRBJ1-1
clone_size: NA
cdr3_aa: CASSLGAGANRGAFF

v_call: TRBV2
j_call: TRBJ2-7
clone_size: NA
cdr3_aa: CASNQEYGSYEQYF

v_call: TRBV6-5
j_call: TRBJ2-2
clone_size: NA
cdr3_aa: CASSYVRDGGELFF

v_call: TRBV27
j_call: TRBJ2-7
clone_size: NA
cdr3_aa: CASSSKLRVSYEQYF

v_call: TRBV4-2
j_call: TRBJ1-5
clone_size: many
cdr3_aa: CASSQESPGGVSQPQHF

v_call: TRBV6-5
j_call: TRBJ2-6
clone_size: many
cdr3_aa: CASRYRGRSGANVLTF

v_call: TRBV18
j_call: TRBJ1-5
clone_size: NA
cdr3_aa: CASSPRGQGLTGQPQHF

v_call: TRBV6-2/TRBV6-3
j_call: TRBJ2-2
clone_size: many
cdr3_aa: CASSRLASGNTGELFF

v_call: TRBV12-3/TRBV12-4
j_call: TRBJ2-7
clone_size: many
cdr3_aa: CASSPPYTYEQYF

v_call: TRBV28
j_call: TRBJ2-7
clone_size: NA
cdr3_aa: CASSLSGTPTYEQYF

v_call: TRBV28
j_call: TRBJ1-6
clone_size: many
cdr3_aa: CASSGRVRNSPLHF

v_call: TRBV7-2
j_call: TRBJ1-1
clone_size: many
cdr3_aa: CASSQGPEGLNTEAFF

v_call: TRBV6-5
j_call: TRBJ1-5
clone_size: many
cdr3_aa: CASRPSLFGNQPQHF

v_call: TRBV7-2
j_call: TRBJ2-5
clone_size: NA
cdr3_aa: CASSKGHTGETQYF

v_call: TRBV4-2
j_call: TRBJ1-1
clone_size: many
cdr3_aa: CASSQGQVNTEAFF

v_call: TRBV2
j_call: TRBJ1-1
clone_size: NA
cdr3_aa: CASNPPGWTVNTEAFF

v_call: TRBV10-2
j_call: TRBJ1-2
clone_size: many
cdr3_aa: CASSERVAGRGYTF

v_call: TRBV6-5
j_call: TRBJ2-7
clone_size: once
cdr3_aa: CASSYSPGLAQYEQYF

v_call: TRBV6-2/TRBV6-3
j_call: TRBJ1-6
clone_size: NA
cdr3_aa: CASSYSTGTGGSPLHF

v_call: TRBV20-1
j_call: TRBJ2-5
clone_size: many
cdr3_aa: CSATRLAGDGETQYF

v_call: TRBV3-1
j_call: TRBJ2-7
clone_size: many
cdr3_aa: CASSQTWTGEGEQYF

v_call: TRBV11-1
j_call: TRBJ1-1
clone_size: NA
cdr3_aa: CASSSTQGAGGDTEAFF

v_call: TRBV6-1
j_call: TRBJ2-4
clone_size: many
cdr3_aa: CASSRQGWWNIQYF

v_call: TRBV12-3/TRBV12-4
j_call: TRBJ2-2
clone_size: once
cdr3_aa: CASRANIGQAGLNTGELFF

v_call: TRBV19
j_call: TRBJ1-1
clone_size: many
cdr3_aa: CASSIGGALNTEAFF

v_call: TRBV29-1
j_call: TRBJ2-7
clone_size: many
cdr3_aa: CSVGWTSGRATGDEQYF

v_call: TRBV6-2/TRBV6-3
j_call: TRBJ2-7
clone_size: many
cdr3_aa: CASSFGISYEQYF

v_call: TRBV4-1
j_call: TRBJ2-5
clone_size: many
cdr3_aa: CASSQGGVSSGRHETQYF

v_call: TRBV27
j_call: TRBJ2-7
clone_size: many
cdr3_aa: CASGPQGVYYEQYF

v_call: TRBV7-8
j_call: TRBJ2-7
clone_size: NA
cdr3_aa: CASSRLGGSGTYEQYF